The source of this T cell receptor beta chain is a study of shared clonotypes between healthy human individuals. Here immunoSEQ multiplex PCR was the method, and the copy in TCRdb shows in-frame clones only, minus some. In the table there are roughly 1 million clones, 70% to 80% of which are singletons. The clonotype originates from a man between 18 and 29 years old in good health. Some clones in this sample may be carry-over from other donors' samples. The specimen sequenced was memory CD4+ T cells from PBMCs. Subset here: CD45RA-negative fraction.

The CDR3 region has the DNA TGTGCCAGCAGCTCCCCGGAGGGAGGAGCGCGCAATGAGCAGTTCTTC. Translation gives CASSSPEGGARNEQFF. The rearrangement links TRBV7-9 to TRBJ2-1; perhaps TRBD2 as D (6 bases). The ends were cut back, 4 bases at V and 6 bases at J, with 19 bases in the middle. This CDR3 comprises 16 residues. The germline gives CDR1 SEHNR, CDR2 FQNEAQ (reference sequence).